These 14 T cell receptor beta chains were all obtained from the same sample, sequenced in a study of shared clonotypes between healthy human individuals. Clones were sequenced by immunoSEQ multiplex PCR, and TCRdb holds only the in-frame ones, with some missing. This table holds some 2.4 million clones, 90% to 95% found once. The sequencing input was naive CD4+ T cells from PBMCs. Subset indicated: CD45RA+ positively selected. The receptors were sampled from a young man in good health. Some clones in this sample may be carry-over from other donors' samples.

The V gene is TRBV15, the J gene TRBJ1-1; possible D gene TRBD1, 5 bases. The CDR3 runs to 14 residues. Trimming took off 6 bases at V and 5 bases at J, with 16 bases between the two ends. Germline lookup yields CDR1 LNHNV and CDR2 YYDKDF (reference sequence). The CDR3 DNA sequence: TGTGCCACCAGTCCTCCTCTTTCAGGGACTGAAGCTTTCTTT. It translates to CATSPPLSGTEAFF.

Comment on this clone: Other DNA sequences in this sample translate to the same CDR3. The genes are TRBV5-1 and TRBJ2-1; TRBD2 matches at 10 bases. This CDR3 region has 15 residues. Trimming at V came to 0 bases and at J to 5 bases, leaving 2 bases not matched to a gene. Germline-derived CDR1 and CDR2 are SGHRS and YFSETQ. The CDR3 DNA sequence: TGCGCCAGCAGCTTGGTAGCGGGAGGTGACAATGAGCAGTTCTTC. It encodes CASSLVAGGDNEQFF.

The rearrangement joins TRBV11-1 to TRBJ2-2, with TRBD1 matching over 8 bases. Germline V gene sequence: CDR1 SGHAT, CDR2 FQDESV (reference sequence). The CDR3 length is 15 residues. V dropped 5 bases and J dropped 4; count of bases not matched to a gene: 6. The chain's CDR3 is CASSRRQGFTGELFF. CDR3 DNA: TGTGCCAGCAGCCGACGACAGGGGTTCACCGGGGAGCTGTTTTTT. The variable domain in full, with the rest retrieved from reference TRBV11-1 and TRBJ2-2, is EAEVAQSPRYKITEKSQAVAFWCDPISGHATLYWYRQILGQGPELLVQFQDESVVDDSQLPKDRFSAERLKGVDSTLKIQPAELGDSAMYLCASSRRQGFTGELFFGEGSRLTVL.

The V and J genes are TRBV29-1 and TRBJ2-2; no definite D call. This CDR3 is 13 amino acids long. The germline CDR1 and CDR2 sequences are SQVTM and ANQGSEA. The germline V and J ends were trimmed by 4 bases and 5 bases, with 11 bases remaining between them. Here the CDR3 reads CSVAGYGTGELFF. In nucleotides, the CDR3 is TGCAGCGTTGCCGGGTACGGGACCGGGGAGCTGTTTTTT.

In DNA, the CDR3 is TGTGCCAGCAGTAAAGCGGGAGCATACAATGAGCAGTTCTTC. Residues: CASSKAGAYNEQFF. The chain combines TRBV25-1 with TRBJ2-1; TRBD2 aligns across 8 bases. With V trimmed by 5 bases and J by 4 bases, 4 bases remained unmatched. There are 14 residues in the CDR3. The V gene's germline CDR1 is MGHDK and CDR2 SYGVNS.

The CDR3 coding sequence is TGTGCCACCAGCCGTAAGGGGAGGGGAAGGGACTATGGCTACACCTTC. Residues: CATSRKGRGRDYGYTF. This rearrangement joins TRBV15 to TRBJ1-2, with D possibly TRBD1 on 5 matching bases. Germline CDR1 and CDR2: LNHNV and YYDKDF (reference sequence). CDR3 size: 16 residues. V lost 5 bases to trimming and J lost 3 bases, with 19 bases between them.

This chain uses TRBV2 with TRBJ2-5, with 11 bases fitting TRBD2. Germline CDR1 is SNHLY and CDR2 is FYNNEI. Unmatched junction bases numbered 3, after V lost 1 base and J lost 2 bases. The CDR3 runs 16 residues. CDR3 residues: CASSEGLAGLQETQYF. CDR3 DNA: TGTGCCAGCAGTGAAGGACTAGCGGGACTTCAAGAGACCCAGTACTTC.

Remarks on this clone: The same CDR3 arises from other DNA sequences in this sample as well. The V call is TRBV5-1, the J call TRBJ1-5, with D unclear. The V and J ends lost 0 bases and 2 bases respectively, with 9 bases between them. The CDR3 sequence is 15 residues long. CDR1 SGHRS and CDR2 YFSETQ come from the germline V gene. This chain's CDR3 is CASSLVPGGNQPQHF. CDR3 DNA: TGCGCCAGCAGCTTGGTTCCGGGCGGCAATCAGCCCCAGCATTTT.

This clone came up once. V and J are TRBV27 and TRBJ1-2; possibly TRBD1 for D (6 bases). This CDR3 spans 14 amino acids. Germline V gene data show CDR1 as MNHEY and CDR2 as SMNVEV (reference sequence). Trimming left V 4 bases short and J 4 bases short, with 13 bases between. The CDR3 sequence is CASSSGGGRYGYTF. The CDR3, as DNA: TGTGCCAGCAGTTCCGGGGGCGGGCGCTATGGCTACACCTTC.

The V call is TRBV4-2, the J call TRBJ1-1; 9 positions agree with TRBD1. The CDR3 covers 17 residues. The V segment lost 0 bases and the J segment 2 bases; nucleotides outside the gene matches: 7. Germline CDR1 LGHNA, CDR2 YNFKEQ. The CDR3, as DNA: TGTGCCAGCAGCCAAGATAATGACAGGGGGTCAAACACTGAAGCTTTCTTT. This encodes CASSQDNDRGSNTEAFF.

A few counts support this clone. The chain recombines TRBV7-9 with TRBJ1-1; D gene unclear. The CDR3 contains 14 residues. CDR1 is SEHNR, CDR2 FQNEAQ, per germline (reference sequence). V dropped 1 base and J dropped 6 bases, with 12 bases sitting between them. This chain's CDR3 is CASSLVLGMSEAFF. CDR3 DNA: TGTGCCAGCAGCTTAGTCCTGGGAATGTCTGAAGCTTTCTTT.

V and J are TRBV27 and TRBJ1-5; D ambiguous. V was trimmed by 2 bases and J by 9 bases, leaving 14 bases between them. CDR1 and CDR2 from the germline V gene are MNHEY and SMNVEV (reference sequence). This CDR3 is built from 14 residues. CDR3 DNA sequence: TGTGCCAGCAGTTTAAAGTCCCGAGGGATGCCCCAGCATTTT. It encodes CASSLKSRGMPQHF.

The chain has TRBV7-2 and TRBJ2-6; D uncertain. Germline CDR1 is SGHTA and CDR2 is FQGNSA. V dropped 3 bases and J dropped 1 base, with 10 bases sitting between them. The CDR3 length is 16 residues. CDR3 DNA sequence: TGTGCCAGCAGCTTCCGCCGTACTTCTGGGGCCAACGTCCTGACTTTC. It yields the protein CASSFRRTSGANVLTF.

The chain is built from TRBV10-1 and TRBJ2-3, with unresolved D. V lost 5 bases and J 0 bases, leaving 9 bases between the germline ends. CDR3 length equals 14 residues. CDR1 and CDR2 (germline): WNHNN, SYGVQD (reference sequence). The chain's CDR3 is CASSYGGSTDTQYF. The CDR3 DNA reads TGCGCCAGCAGTTACGGTGGAAGCACAGATACGCAGTATTTT.